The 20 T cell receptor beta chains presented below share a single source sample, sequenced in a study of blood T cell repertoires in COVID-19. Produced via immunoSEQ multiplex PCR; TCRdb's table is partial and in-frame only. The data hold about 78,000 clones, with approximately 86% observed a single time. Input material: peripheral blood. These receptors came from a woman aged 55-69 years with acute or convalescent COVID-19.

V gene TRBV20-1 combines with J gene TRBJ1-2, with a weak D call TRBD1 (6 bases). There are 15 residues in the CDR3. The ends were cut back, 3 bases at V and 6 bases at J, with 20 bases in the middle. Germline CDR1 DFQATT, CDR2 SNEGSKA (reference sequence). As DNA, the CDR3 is TGCAGTGCTAGTTTCGGTACAGGGTCACGAGATGGCTACACCTTC. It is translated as CSASFGTGSRDGYTF.

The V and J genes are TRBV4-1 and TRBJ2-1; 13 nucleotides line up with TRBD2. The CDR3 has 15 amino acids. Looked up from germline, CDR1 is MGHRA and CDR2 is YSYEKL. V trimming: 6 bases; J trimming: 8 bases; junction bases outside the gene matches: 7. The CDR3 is CASRSPGLAGHEQFF. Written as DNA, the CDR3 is TGCGCCAGCAGATCTCCGGGACTAGCGGGACATGAGCAGTTCTTC.

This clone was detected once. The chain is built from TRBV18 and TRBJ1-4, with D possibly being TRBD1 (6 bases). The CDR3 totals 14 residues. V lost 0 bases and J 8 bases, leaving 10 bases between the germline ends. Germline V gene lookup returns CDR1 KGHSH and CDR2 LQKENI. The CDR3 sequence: CASSPPGTREKLFF. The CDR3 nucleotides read TGTGCCAGCTCACCACCTGGGACAAGAGAAAAACTGTTTTTT.

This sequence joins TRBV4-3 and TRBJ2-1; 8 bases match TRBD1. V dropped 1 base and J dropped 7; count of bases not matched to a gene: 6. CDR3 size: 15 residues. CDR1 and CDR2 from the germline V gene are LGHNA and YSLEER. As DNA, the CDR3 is TGCGCCAGCAGCCAAGTCGGACAGGGCGCGAATGAGCAGTTCTTC. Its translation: CASSQVGQGANEQFF.

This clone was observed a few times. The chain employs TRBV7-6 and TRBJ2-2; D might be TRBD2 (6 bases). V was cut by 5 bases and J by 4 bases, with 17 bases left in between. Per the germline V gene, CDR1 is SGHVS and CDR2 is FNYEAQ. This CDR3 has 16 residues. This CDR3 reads CASSPGLGTGTGELFF. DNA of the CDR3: TGTGCCAGCAGCCCCGGCCTCGGGACTGGCACCGGGGAGCTGTTTTTT.

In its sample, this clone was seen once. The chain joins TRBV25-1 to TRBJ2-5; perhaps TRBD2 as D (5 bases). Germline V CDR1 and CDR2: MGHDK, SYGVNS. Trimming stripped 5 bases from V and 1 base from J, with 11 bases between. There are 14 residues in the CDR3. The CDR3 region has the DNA TGTGCCAGCAGTCGTCGGGGTGCCCAAGAGACCCAGTACTTC. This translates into CASSRRGAQETQYF.

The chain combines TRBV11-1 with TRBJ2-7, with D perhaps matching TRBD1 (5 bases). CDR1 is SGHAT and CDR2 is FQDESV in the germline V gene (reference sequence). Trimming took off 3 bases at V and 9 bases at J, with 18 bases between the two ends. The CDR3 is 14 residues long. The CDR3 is CASSLRPVGHGQYF. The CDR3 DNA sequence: TGTGCCAGCAGCTTGAGGCCGGTGGGGCACGGGCAGTACTTC.

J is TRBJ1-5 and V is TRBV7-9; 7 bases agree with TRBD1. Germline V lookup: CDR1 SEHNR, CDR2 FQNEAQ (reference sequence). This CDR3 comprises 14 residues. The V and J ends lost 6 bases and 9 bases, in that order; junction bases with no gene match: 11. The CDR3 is CASSSGQPGMPQHF. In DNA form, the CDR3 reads TGTGCCAGCAGTTCGGGACAGCCGGGGATGCCCCAGCATTTT.

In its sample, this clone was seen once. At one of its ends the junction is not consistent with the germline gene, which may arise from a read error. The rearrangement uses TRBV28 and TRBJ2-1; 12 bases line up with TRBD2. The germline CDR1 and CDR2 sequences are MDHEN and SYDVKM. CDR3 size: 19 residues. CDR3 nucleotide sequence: TGTGCCAGCAGTAAGGGTGGATGGTCTAGCGGGAGGGCCTATAATGAGCAGTTCTTC. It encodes CASSKGGWSSGRAYNEQFF.

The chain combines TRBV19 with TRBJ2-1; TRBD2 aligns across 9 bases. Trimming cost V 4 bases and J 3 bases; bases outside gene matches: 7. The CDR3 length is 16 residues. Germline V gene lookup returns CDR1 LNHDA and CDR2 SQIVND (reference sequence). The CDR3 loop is CASSRASGAYYNEQFF. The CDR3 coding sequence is TGTGCCAGTAGTAGAGCTAGCGGGGCCTACTACAATGAGCAGTTCTTC.

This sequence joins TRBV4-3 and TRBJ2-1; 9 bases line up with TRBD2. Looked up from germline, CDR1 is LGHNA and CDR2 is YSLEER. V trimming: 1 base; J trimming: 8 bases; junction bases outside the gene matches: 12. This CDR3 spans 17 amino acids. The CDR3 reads CASSQVVAGGPGDEQFF. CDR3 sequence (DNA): TGCGCCAGCAGCCAAGTTGTGGCGGGAGGGCCGGGGGATGAGCAGTTCTTC.

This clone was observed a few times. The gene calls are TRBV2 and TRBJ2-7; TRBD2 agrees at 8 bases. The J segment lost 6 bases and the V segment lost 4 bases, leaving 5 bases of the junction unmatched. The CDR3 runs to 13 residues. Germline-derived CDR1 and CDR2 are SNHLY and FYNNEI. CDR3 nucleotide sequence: TGTGCCAGCAGTGGATCGGGAGGGGTCGAGCAGTACTTC. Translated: CASSGSGGVEQYF. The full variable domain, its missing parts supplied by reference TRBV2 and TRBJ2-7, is EPEVTQTPSHQVTQMGQEVILRCVPISNHLYFYWYRQILGQKVEFLVSFYNNEISEKSEIFDDQFSVERPDGSNFTLKIRSTKLEDSAMYFCASSGSGGVEQYFGPGTRLTVT.

CDR3 bases: TGTGCCAGCAGTTTATATTCAGGGCCTACCTATGGCTACACCTTC. Translating gives CASSLYSGPTYGYTF. The V call is TRBV27, the J call TRBJ1-2; D is perhaps TRBD1 (5 bases). Deletions cut 1 base from V and 4 bases from J, with 13 bases between. The germline CDR1 and CDR2 sequences are MNHEY and SMNVEV (reference sequence). This CDR3 contains 15 residues.

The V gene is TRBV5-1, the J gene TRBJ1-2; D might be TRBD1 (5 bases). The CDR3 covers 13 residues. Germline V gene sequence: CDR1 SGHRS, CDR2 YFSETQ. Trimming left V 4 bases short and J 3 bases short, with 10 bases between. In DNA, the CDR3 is TGCGCCAGCAGCACGACGGGGGACTATGGCTACACCTTC. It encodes CASSTTGDYGYTF.

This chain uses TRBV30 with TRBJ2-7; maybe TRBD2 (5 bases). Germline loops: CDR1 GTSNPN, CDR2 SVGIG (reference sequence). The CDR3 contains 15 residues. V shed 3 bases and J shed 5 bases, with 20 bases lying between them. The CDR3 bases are TGTGCCTGGAGCGCGACTCTGGACTCCCCCAACGAGCAGTACTTC. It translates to CAWSATLDSPNEQYF.

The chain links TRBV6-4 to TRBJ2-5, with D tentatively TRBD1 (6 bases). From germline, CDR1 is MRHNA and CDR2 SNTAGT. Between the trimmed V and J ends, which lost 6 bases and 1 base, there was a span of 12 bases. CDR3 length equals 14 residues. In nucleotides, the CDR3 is TGTGCCAGCAGAACCGGGACACCCCAAGAGACCCAGTACTTC. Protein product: CASRTGTPQETQYF.

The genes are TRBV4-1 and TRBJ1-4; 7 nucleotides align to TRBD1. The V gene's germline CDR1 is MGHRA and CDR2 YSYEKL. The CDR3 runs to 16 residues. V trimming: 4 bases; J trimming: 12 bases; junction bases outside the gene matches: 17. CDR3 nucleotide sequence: TGCGCCAGCAGCCCCCGCCGCGGACAGGATGTAGGTGAACTGTTTTTT. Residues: CASSPRRGQDVGELFF.

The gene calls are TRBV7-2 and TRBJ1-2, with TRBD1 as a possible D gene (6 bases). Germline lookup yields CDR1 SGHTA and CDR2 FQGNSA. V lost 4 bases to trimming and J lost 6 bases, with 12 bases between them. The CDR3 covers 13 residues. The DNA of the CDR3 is TGTGCCAGCAGCTCCGACAGGTTCGATGGCTACACCTTC. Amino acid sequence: CASSSDRFDGYTF. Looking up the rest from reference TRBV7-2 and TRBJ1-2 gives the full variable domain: GAGVSQSPSNKVTEKGKDVELRCDPISGHTALYWYRQSLGQGLEFLIYFQGNSAPDKSGLPSDRFSAERTGGSVSTLTIQRTQQEDSAVYLCASSSDRFDGYTFGSGTRLTVV.

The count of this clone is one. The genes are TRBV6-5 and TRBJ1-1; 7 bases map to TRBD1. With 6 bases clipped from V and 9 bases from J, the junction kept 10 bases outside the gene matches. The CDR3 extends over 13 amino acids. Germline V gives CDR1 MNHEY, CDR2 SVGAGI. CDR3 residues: CASRPTGALKAFF. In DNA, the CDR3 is TGTGCCAGCAGGCCAACAGGGGCCCTGAAAGCTTTCTTT.

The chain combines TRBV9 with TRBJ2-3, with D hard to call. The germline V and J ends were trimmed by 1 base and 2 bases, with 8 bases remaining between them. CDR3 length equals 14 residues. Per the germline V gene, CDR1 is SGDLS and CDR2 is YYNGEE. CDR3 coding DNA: TGTGCCAGCAGCGTAATGTCTATCACAGATACGCAGTATTTT. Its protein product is CASSVMSITDTQYF.